These T cell receptor beta chains were read from a single sample in a study. TCRdb independently ran MiXCR on the 5' RACE reads; one entry per CDR3 protein. The sample lists about 54,000 distinct CDR3 sequences; under 20% were seen once. Specimen: naive CD4+ T cells sorted from blood. All receptors derive from a female donor with breast cancer. The CDR3 runs from the conserved cysteine through the conserved F or W. Fields, in order: clone size, V gene, J gene, D gene, CDR3 DNA, CDR3 protein. A D gene is named only where the DNA matches it firmly. Clone size, where shown, is once, few, many, or a class for clones that have expanded.

clone_size: NA
v_call: TRBV29-1
j_call: TRBJ2-7
d_call: TRBD2
cdr3_nt: TGCAGCGTTCGAATAGCGGGAGTCTCCTACGAGCAGTACTTC
cdr3_aa: CSVRIAGVSYEQYF

clone_size: NA
v_call: TRBV20-1
j_call: TRBJ1-1
d_call: NA
cdr3_nt: TGCAGTGCTACTCGCCCGGGACGGTTGAACACTGAAGCTTTCTTT
cdr3_aa: CSATRPGRLNTEAFF

clone_size: few
v_call: TRBV12-3/TRBV12-4
j_call: TRBJ2-4
d_call: NA
cdr3_nt: TGTGCCAGCAGTTCCTGGGACCGGGTATACATTCAGTACTTC
cdr3_aa: CASSSWDRVYIQYF

clone_size: many
v_call: TRBV5-1
j_call: TRBJ2-3
d_call: NA
cdr3_nt: TGCGCCAGCAGCTTGCGGTCCTCCTTACTGGATACGCAGTATTTT
cdr3_aa: CASSLRSSLLDTQYF

clone_size: many
v_call: TRBV5-1
j_call: TRBJ2-3
d_call: NA
cdr3_nt: TGCGCCAGCAGCCCCGGTTGGACACTCACAGATACGCAGTATTTT
cdr3_aa: CASSPGWTLTDTQYF

clone_size: NA
v_call: TRBV4-2
j_call: TRBJ2-3
d_call: TRBD2
cdr3_nt: TGTGCCAGCAGCCAAGAAGCTAGCGGGAGTACAGATACGCAGTATTTT
cdr3_aa: CASSQEASGSTDTQYF

clone_size: many
v_call: TRBV7-3
j_call: TRBJ2-1
d_call: TRBD1
cdr3_nt: TGTGCCAGCAGCTTAGGGACAGGAACCTACAATGAGCAGTTCTTC
cdr3_aa: CASSLGTGTYNEQFF

clone_size: many
v_call: TRBV7-6
j_call: TRBJ1-5
d_call: TRBD1
cdr3_nt: TGTGCCAGCAGCGGTGGGACAGGGGGCAATCAGCCCCAGCATTTT
cdr3_aa: CASSGGTGGNQPQHF

clone_size: many
v_call: TRBV20-1
j_call: TRBJ2-3
d_call: TRBD2
cdr3_nt: TGCAGTGCTACTGGGACTAGCGGATCTAGCACAGATACGCAGTATTTT
cdr3_aa: CSATGTSGSSTDTQYF

clone_size: few
v_call: TRBV7-9
j_call: TRBJ2-3
d_call: NA
cdr3_nt: TGTGCCAGCAGCGGGGGGCAAGATACGCAGTATTTT
cdr3_aa: CASSGGQDTQYF

clone_size: few
v_call: TRBV5-1
j_call: TRBJ2-4
d_call: NA
cdr3_nt: TGCGCCAGCAGCCCGAACGGGGGCTCCGAAAACATTCAGTACTTC
cdr3_aa: CASSPNGGSENIQYF

clone_size: few
v_call: TRBV7-3
j_call: TRBJ2-3
d_call: NA
cdr3_nt: TGTGCCAGCAGCTTAATGAGTCAGGCAGATACGCAGTATTTT
cdr3_aa: CASSLMSQADTQYF

clone_size: few
v_call: TRBV6-1
j_call: TRBJ2-6
d_call: NA
cdr3_nt: TGTGCCAGCAGTGATACCGACTCTGGGGCCAACGTCCTGACTTTC
cdr3_aa: CASSDTDSGANVLTF

clone_size: NA
v_call: TRBV29-1
j_call: TRBJ2-5
d_call: NA
cdr3_nt: TGCAGCGTTGAACCTAACGGAGGGGAGACCCAGTACTTC
cdr3_aa: CSVEPNGGETQYF

clone_size: NA
v_call: TRBV12-3/TRBV12-4
j_call: TRBJ1-6
d_call: NA
cdr3_nt: TGTGCCGGCACCAACCCCGGGAATAATTCACCCCTCCACTTT
cdr3_aa: CAGTNPGNNSPLHF

clone_size: NA
v_call: TRBV7-2
j_call: TRBJ2-3
d_call: NA
cdr3_nt: TGTGCCAGCAGCTCTCGAGGCCTCCCAGATACGCAGTATTTT
cdr3_aa: CASSSRGLPDTQYF

clone_size: few
v_call: TRBV5-1
j_call: TRBJ2-1
d_call: TRBD2
cdr3_nt: TGCGCCAGCAGCCCGCTGACTAGCGGGGGGCAGTTCTTC
cdr3_aa: CASSPLTSGGQFF

clone_size: many
v_call: TRBV27
j_call: TRBJ2-2
d_call: NA
cdr3_nt: TGTGCCAGCAGTTTTAGCGCCTCCGGGGAGCTGTTTTTT
cdr3_aa: CASSFSASGELFF

clone_size: NA
v_call: TRBV27
j_call: TRBJ1-5
d_call: NA
cdr3_nt: TGTGCCAGCAGTTCATCCGTGGGGAGCAATCAGCCCCAGCATTTT
cdr3_aa: CASSSSVGSNQPQHF

clone_size: many
v_call: TRBV7-3
j_call: TRBJ2-7
d_call: TRBD1
cdr3_nt: TGTGCCAGCAGCGCCGGGACAGGTCCTTACGAGCAGTACTTC
cdr3_aa: CASSAGTGPYEQYF

clone_size: many
v_call: TRBV6-6
j_call: TRBJ2-1
d_call: NA
cdr3_nt: TGTGCCAGCCGGCGGGGTATCGACAATGAGCAGTTCTTC
cdr3_aa: CASRRGIDNEQFF

clone_size: NA
v_call: TRBV5-1
j_call: TRBJ1-2
d_call: NA
cdr3_nt: TGCGCCAGCAGTTACAGGGTGAACTATGGCTACACCTTC
cdr3_aa: CASSYRVNYGYTF

clone_size: NA
v_call: TRBV11-2
j_call: TRBJ2-1
d_call: NA
cdr3_nt: TGTGCCAGCAGCTCTAACAAAGGCCACAATGAGCAGTTCTTC
cdr3_aa: CASSSNKGHNEQFF

clone_size: few
v_call: TRBV4-1
j_call: TRBJ2-7
d_call: TRBD2
cdr3_nt: TGCGCCAGCAGCCAAGCCCGACTAGCGGGAGTGCGAGAGCAGTACTTC
cdr3_aa: CASSQARLAGVREQYF

clone_size: many
v_call: TRBV6-5
j_call: TRBJ1-5
d_call: TRBD1
cdr3_nt: TGTGCCAGCAGTTTAACAGGGGGCATCGATCAGCCCCAGCATTTT
cdr3_aa: CASSLTGGIDQPQHF

clone_size: many
v_call: TRBV5-1
j_call: TRBJ2-1
d_call: TRBD2
cdr3_nt: TGCGCCAGCAGCTTGGTTAGCGGGAATCTAGGTGAGCAGTTCTTC
cdr3_aa: CASSLVSGNLGEQFF

clone_size: NA
v_call: TRBV20-1
j_call: TRBJ2-3
d_call: NA
cdr3_nt: TGCAGAGCTAGATCCATCAGATCTAGCACAGATACGCAGTACTTT
cdr3_aa: CRARSIRSSTDTQYF

clone_size: many
v_call: TRBV6-6
j_call: TRBJ1-5
d_call: TRBD1
cdr3_nt: TGTGCCAGCAGTCTACAGGGGTATCAACCCCAGCATTTT
cdr3_aa: CASSLQGYQPQHF

clone_size: NA
v_call: TRBV7-2
j_call: TRBJ2-1
d_call: TRBD1
cdr3_nt: TGTGCCAGCAGCCCCAGGACAGGGCACAATGAGCAGTTCTTC
cdr3_aa: CASSPRTGHNEQFF

clone_size: few
v_call: TRBV20-1
j_call: TRBJ2-3
d_call: TRBD2
cdr3_nt: TGCAGTGCCACTAGCGGGAGTATAGGGGATACGCAGTATTTT
cdr3_aa: CSATSGSIGDTQYF

clone_size: NA
v_call: TRBV3-1
j_call: TRBJ1-2
d_call: NA
cdr3_nt: TGTGCCAGCAGCCCCTGGACTTCTCCCCGGTATGGCTACACCTTC
cdr3_aa: CASSPWTSPRYGYTF

clone_size: NA
v_call: TRBV4-2
j_call: TRBJ1-5
d_call: TRBD1
cdr3_nt: TGTGCCAGCAGTATACAGGGGGCAGCTCAGCCCCAGCATTTT
cdr3_aa: CASSIQGAAQPQHF

clone_size: NA
v_call: TRBV6-6
j_call: TRBJ1-5
d_call: NA
cdr3_nt: TGTGCCAGCAGTTACTTGGGAGAGGGTCAGCCCCAGCATTTT
cdr3_aa: CASSYLGEGQPQHF